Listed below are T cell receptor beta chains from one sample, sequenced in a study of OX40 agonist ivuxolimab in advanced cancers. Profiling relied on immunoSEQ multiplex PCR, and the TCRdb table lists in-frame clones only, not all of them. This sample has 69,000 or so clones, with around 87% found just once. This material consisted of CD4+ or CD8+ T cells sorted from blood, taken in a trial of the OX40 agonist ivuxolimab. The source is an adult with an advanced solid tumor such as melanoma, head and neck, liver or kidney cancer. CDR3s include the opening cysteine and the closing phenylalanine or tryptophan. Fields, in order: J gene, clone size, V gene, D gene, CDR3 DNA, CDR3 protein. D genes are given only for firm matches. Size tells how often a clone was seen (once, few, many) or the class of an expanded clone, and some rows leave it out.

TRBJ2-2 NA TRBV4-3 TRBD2 TGCGCCAGCAGCCAAGATCGGCTAGCGGGGGGCCTGAACACCGGGGAGCTGTTTTTT CASSQDRLAGGLNTGELFF
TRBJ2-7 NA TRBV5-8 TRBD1 TGTGCCAGCAGCTTGAGGCAGGGGGCTAACTACGAGCAGTACTTC CASSLRQGANYEQYF
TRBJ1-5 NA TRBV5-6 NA TGTGCCAGCATACCTTGGGAGACGAGATTTGTGCAGCCCCAGCATTTT CASIPWETRFVQPQHF
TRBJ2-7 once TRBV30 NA TGTGCCTGGAGTTGGGGGGACGTTTACGAGCAGTACTTC CAWSWGDVYEQYF
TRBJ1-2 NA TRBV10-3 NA TGTGGTGGTGGGGATGATGCGTTCGGCTACACCTTC CGGGDDAFGYTF
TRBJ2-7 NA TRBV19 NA TGTGCCAGTAGTCTGGACAGTGGATTCTACGAGCAGTACTTC CASSLDSGFYEQYF
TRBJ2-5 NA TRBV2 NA TGTGCCAGCCAACGTCCTCCTTTCCAAGAGACCCAGTACTTC CASQRPPFQETQYF
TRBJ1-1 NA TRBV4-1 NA TGCGCCAGCAGCCAACAAGATATGGGGGTAATAGACACTGAAGCTTTCTTT CASSQQDMGVIDTEAFF
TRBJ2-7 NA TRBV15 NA TGTGCCACCAGCAGAGTGCAGGACGGCCACGAGCAGTACTTC CATSRVQDGHEQYF
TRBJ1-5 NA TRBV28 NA TGTGCCAGCAGTTTCCTGGACAGCAGGCAGCCCCAGCATTTT CASSFLDSRQPQHF
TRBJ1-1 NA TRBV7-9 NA TGTGCCAGCAGCTTAACGGGGGTCACTGAAGCTTTCTTT CASSLTGVTEAFF
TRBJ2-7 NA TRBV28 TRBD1 TGTGCCAGCAGCCCCGGACAGGGCTACGAGCAGTACTTC CASSPGQGYEQYF
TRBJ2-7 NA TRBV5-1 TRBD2 TGCGCCAGCAGCCCGGGACTAGCGGGAGTTGCCGAGCAGTACTTC CASSPGLAGVAEQYF
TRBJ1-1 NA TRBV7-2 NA TGTGCCAGCAGCTTTTTTCCTACTTGGAGCATCATGAACACTGAAGCTTTCTTT CASSFFPTWSIMNTEAFF
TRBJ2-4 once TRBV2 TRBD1 TGTGCCAGCAGTACGACAGGGGGCAGGAACATTCAGTACTTC CASSTTGGRNIQYF
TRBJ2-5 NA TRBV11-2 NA TGTGCCAGCAGCTTGGTATATGAGATCCAAGAGACCCAGTACTTC CASSLVYEIQETQYF
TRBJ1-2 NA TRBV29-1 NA TGCAGCGTTGTTCATTTTAGACAGAAAACTAACTATGGCTACACCTTC CSVVHFRQKTNYGYTF
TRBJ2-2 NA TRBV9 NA TGTGCCAGCAGTCACCCCAATTTTATCGCGAACACCGGGGAGCTGTTTTTT CASSHPNFIANTGELFF
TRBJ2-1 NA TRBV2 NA TGTGCCAGCAAAGATAGCAGCACTTACAATGAGCAGTTCTTC CASKDSSTYNEQFF
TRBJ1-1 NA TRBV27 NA TGTGCCAGCAGTTTTGGGTCCGGCCGAGGGGGTGAAGCTTTCTTT CASSFGSGRGGEAFF
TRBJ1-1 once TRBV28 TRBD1 TGTGCCAGCAGTCCCAGGTCATTAGACAGGGGATTACCCTACACTGAAGCTTTCTTT CASSPRSLDRGLPYTEAFF
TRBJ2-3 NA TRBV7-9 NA TGTGCCAGCAGTTCGTTCTTCGGTATGGACAAATATTTT CASSSFFGMDKYF
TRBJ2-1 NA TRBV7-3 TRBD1 TGTGCCAGCAGCTTAACGTTAACGGCAGGGGGCACAGATGAGCAGTTCTTC CASSLTLTAGGTDEQFF
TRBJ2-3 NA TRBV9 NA TGTGCCAGCAGCGGGGGACTTTTGGGTACGCAGTATTTT CASSGGLLGTQYF
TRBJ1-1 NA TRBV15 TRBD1 TGTGCCACCAGCAGATTCACAGGGGGCTTTGAAGCTTTCTTT CATSRFTGGFEAFF
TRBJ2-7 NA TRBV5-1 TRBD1 TGCGCCAGCAGTCCTAGAAACATGGGACAGGGGGCTCTCCACGAGCAGTACTTC CASSPRNMGQGALHEQYF
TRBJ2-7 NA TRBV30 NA TGTGCCTGGAGTAGGTCTAGCTCCTACGAGCAGTACTTC CAWSRSSSYEQYF
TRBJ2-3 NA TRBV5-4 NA TGTGCCAGCAGCTCACCGGGAACGACAGATACGCAGTATTTT CASSSPGTTDTQYF
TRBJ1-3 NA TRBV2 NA TGTGCCAGCAGTGAGAGGACAGGAAACACCATATATTTT CASSERTGNTIYF
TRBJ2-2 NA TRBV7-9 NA TGTGCCAGCAGCCCTCGACTGGCCACCGGGGAGCTGTTTTTT CASSPRLATGELFF
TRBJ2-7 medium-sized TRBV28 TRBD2 TGTGCCAGCAGTCCGAGCGGGAGTAGGTCGTACGAGCAGTACTTC CASSPSGSRSYEQYF
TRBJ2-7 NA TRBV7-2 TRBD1 TGTGCCAGCAGCTGGGGGACAGGGAACGAGCAGTACTTC CASSWGTGNEQYF
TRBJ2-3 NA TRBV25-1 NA TGTGCCAGCAGGTTATACAATACGCAGTATTTT CASRLYNTQYF
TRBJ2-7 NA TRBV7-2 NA TGTGCCAGCAGCTTAGACGGCGGGATCCTTCCCGAGCAGTACTTC CASSLDGGILPEQYF
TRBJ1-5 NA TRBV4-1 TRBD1 TGCGCCAGCAGCCAAGATACAGGGGGTATGGATCAGCCCCAGCATTTT CASSQDTGGMDQPQHF
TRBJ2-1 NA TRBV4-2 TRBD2 TGTGCCAGCAGCCAAGATGTGGCTAGCGGCTATAATGAGCAGTTCTTC CASSQDVASGYNEQFF
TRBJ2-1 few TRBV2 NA TGTGCCAGCAGTCCCCCCTCCAGGGGTAGGGGGGGTGAGCAGTTCTTC CASSPPSRGRGGEQFF
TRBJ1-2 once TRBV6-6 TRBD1 TGTGCCAGCAGACAAGGGACAGGGGACTATGGCTACACCTTC CASRQGTGDYGYTF